The next 16 T cell receptor beta chains were all read from a single sample in a study of technical replicates of blood from a few donors. Libraries were prepared by immunoSEQ multiplex PCR; TCRdb keeps only in-frame clonotypes and omits some of them. In the table there are more than 65,000 clones, roughly 94% of which are singletons. The sequencing sample was made of T cells isolated from PBMCs. Every receptor here comes from a human donor in good health.

This clone was detected once. The rearrangement joins TRBV14 to TRBJ2-1; D uncertain. Trimming took 3 bases from V and 4 from J, leaving 7 bases between them. Germline-derived CDR1 and CDR2 are SGHDN and FVKESK. The CDR3 contains 13 residues. CDR3 in amino acids: CASSQRTYNEQFF. The CDR3 DNA reads TGTGCCAGCAGCCAGCGTACGTACAATGAGCAGTTCTTC. The variable domain in full, completed from reference TRBV14 and TRBJ2-1, reads EAGVTQFPSHSVIEKGQTVTLRCDPISGHDNLYWYRRVMGKEIKFLLHFVKESKQDESGMPNNRFLAERTGGTYSTLKVQPAELEDSGVYFCASSQRTYNEQFFGPGTRLTVL.

The chain joins TRBV9 to TRBJ2-1; 7 positions agree with TRBD2. The V gene's germline CDR1 is SGDLS and CDR2 YYNGEE. The V segment lost 0 bases and the J segment 8 bases; nucleotides outside the gene matches: 11. The CDR3 runs 16 residues. Written as DNA, the CDR3 is TGTGCCAGCAGCGTAGGGTGGGCGGGAGCGGTCGATGAGCAGTTCTTC. It yields the protein CASSVGWAGAVDEQFF.

The chain employs TRBV28 and TRBJ2-7, with 8 bases aligning to TRBD2. Per germline, CDR1 MDHEN and CDR2 SYDVKM. This CDR3 region has 13 residues. Trimming took 6 bases from V and 12 from J; bases not matched to a gene: 13. CDR3 amino acids: CASSPRLATSSYF. CDR3 in DNA: TGTGCCAGCAGCCCGAGACTAGCGACTTCGTCGTACTTC.

The genes are TRBV28 and TRBJ2-1; D is possibly TRBD2 (6 bases). The ends were cut back, 2 bases at V and 9 bases at J, with 17 bases in the middle. Per the germline V gene, CDR1 is MDHEN and CDR2 is SYDVKM. The CDR3 extends over 15 amino acids. The CDR3 here is CASSLGRGRGFEQFF. CDR3 DNA sequence: TGTGCCAGCAGTTTAGGGCGGGGACGGGGTTTTGAGCAGTTCTTC.

The chain employs TRBV27 and TRBJ2-1, with 11 positions matching TRBD2. In germline, CDR1 is MNHEY, CDR2 SMNVEV (reference sequence). The CDR3 is made up of 15 amino acids. Trimming at V came to 2 bases and at J to 9 bases, leaving 6 bases not matched to a gene. In DNA, the CDR3 is TGTGCCAGCAGTTTACTAGCGGGGGGAATCTCTGAGCAGTTCTTC. Amino acid sequence: CASSLLAGGISEQFF.

The chain recombines TRBV4-1 with TRBJ2-7, with D possibly matching TRBD1 (5 bases). Trimming pared 4 bases from V and 3 bases from J, leaving 31 bases between. There are 20 residues in the CDR3. Germline assignment: CDR1 MGHRA and CDR2 YSYEKL. CDR3 bases: TGCGCCAGCAGCCCAGCCAAAGGCCTGATCAGGCACCCGCAGGGCTACGAGCAGTACTTC. As protein: CASSPAKGLIRHPQGYEQYF.

V usage is TRBV25-1 and J usage is TRBJ1-4; TRBD1 aligns across 11 bases. The CDR3 is 14 residues long. Germline V lookup: CDR1 MGHDK, CDR2 SYGVNS. V shed 3 bases, J shed 8 bases, and the junction held 2 bases outside the gene matches. CDR3 in amino acids: CASSDRTGGEKLFF. DNA of the CDR3: TGTGCCAGCAGTGATCGGACAGGGGGCGAAAAACTGTTTTTT. Supplemented by reference TRBV25-1 and TRBJ1-4, the full variable domain reads EADIYQTPRYLVIGTGKKITLECSQTMGHDKMYWYQQDPGMELHLIHYSYGVNSTEKGDLSSESTVSRIRTEHFPLTLESARPSHTSQYLCASSDRTGGEKLFFGSGTQLSVL.

V and J are TRBV19 and TRBJ1-1; D is possibly TRBD1 (6 bases). The V and J ends lost 4 bases and 1 base respectively, with 13 bases between them. The CDR3 is 15 amino acids. From germline, CDR1 is LNHDA and CDR2 SQIVND (reference sequence). The CDR3 here is CASSTGGGANTEAFF. CDR3 DNA sequence: TGTGCCAGTAGTACCGGGGGGGGCGCGAACACTGAAGCTTTCTTT.

V usage is TRBV5-1 and J usage is TRBJ2-1; no reliable D call. CDR1 and CDR2 from the germline V gene are SGHRS and YFSETQ. The length of the CDR3 is 12 residues. Trimming took 1 base from V and 5 from J, leaving 4 bases between them. Here the CDR3 reads CASSLNNNEQFF. CDR3 sequence (DNA): TGCGCCAGCAGCTTGAATAACAATGAGCAGTTCTTC.

V usage is TRBV6-6 and J usage is TRBJ2-7; 9 bases align to TRBD2. The V gene end was trimmed by 5 bases and the J gene end by 3 bases; junction bases not matched to a gene: 11. Germline V CDR1 and CDR2: MNHNY, SVGAGI (reference sequence). The CDR3 length is 16 residues. This CDR3 is CASSNPPGLAVYEQYF. In DNA, the CDR3 is TGTGCCAGCAGTAACCCCCCGGGACTAGCCGTCTACGAGCAGTACTTC.

The genes are TRBV19 and TRBJ2-7; D gene ambiguous. Looked up from germline, CDR1 is LNHDA and CDR2 is SQIVND (reference sequence). V gave up 1 base and J gave up 2 bases, with 6 bases separating them. This CDR3 has 13 amino acids. CDR3 sequence reads: CASSIADTYEQYF. The CDR3 DNA follows: TGTGCCAGTAGTATAGCCGACACCTACGAGCAGTACTTC.

The V call is TRBV15, the J call TRBJ2-1; possible D gene TRBD2, 5 bases. The germline V and J ends were trimmed by 1 base and 10 bases, with 11 bases remaining between them. Germline loops: CDR1 LNHNV, CDR2 YYDKDF (reference sequence). The CDR3 length is 13 residues. CDR3 coding DNA: TGTGCCACCAGCAGAGTATACGGGAACGAGCAGTTCTTC. It translates to CATSRVYGNEQFF. Using reference TRBV15 and TRBJ2-1 for the parts outside the CDR3, the full variable domain is DAMVIQNPRYQVTQFGKPVTLSCSQTLNHNVMYWYQQKSSQAPKLLFHYYDKDFNNEADTPDNFQSRRPNTSFCFLDIRSPGLGDTAMYLCATSRVYGNEQFFGPGTRLTVL.

The chain links TRBV4-2 to TRBJ2-2; D is ambiguous. The CDR3 is made up of 16 amino acids. CDR1 and CDR2 from the germline V gene are LGHNA and YNFKEQ. The V end lost 2 bases, the J end lost 0 bases, and 10 bases lay between the germline ends. CDR3 region: CASSQSGWSNTGELFF. Written as DNA, the CDR3 is TGTGCCAGCAGCCAATCTGGCTGGTCGAACACCGGGGAGCTGTTTTTT.

This chain links TRBV18 with TRBJ2-7, with 9 nucleotides matching TRBD1. This CDR3 is 16 amino acids long. The germline gives CDR1 KGHSH, CDR2 LQKENI. V lost 3 bases to trimming and J lost 6 bases; unmatched junction nucleotides: 12. CDR3 in DNA: TGTGCCAGCTCACCCCTACGTGGCACAGGGGGCCGCGAGCAGTACTTC. It is translated as CASSPLRGTGGREQYF.

The V gene is TRBV5-1, the J gene TRBJ1-4; a possible D gene is TRBD1 (6 bases). The CDR3 length is 17 residues. Germline CDR1 SGHRS, CDR2 YFSETQ. Trimming took off 0 bases at V and 8 bases at J, with 20 bases between the two ends. CDR3 in amino acids: CASSLGTTRGGREKLFF. CDR3 coding DNA: TGCGCCAGCAGCTTGGGGACGACTAGGGGGGGGCGCGAAAAACTGTTTTTT.

The count of this clone is one. The chain is built from TRBV6-5 and TRBJ1-1, with D perhaps matching TRBD1 (5 bases). CDR1 MNHEY and CDR2 SVGAGI come from the germline V gene. Trimming pared 0 bases from V and 4 bases from J, leaving 15 bases between. This CDR3 is 16 amino acids long. This CDR3 is CASSYSSLGRGTEAFF. The CDR3 region has the DNA TGTGCCAGCAGTTACTCTTCCCTGGGGCGGGGCACTGAAGCTTTCTTT.